The T cell receptor (beta chain) described here comes from a study of T cells expressing NK-cell markers. On the study more broadly: The TCR beta repertoires originated in sorted CD3+CD56+NKG2C+, CD3+CD56+NKG2C- and CD3+CD56-NKG2C+ T cells. Out of eight donors sequenced, seven tested HCMV-seropositive and the remaining one seronegative.

CDR3 size: 14 residues. Germline V CDR1 and CDR2: SQVTM, ANQGSEA. Findings and limits, study-wide: Four of the donors also had these clonotypes leading their CD3+CD56-NKG2C+ fraction.

Note on this clonotype: Its specificity is not known.

cDNA encoding TCR beta was synthesized via 5'RACE template switching incorporating UMIs. For each CDR3 protein, TCRdb gives one entry from its re-call of the 5' RACE reads, without DNA. The specimen's table records around 550,000 distinct CDR3 sequences. The rearrangement uses TRBV29-1 and TRBJ2-3; as DNA is missing, the TRBD1 call by TCRdb cannot be tested. The sample comprised blood T cells: a sorted CD56 or NKG2C T cell subset, CD4+ or CD8+ T cells, or bulk PBMC T cells (not recorded which). The source is a man aged 18 to 29 in good health. CDR3 residues: CSAVPGTGEDTQYF.